This T cell receptor beta chain was recorded in a study of shared clonotypes between healthy human individuals. This clone has only one observation. Its cognate antigen is unknown. Findings and limits, study-wide: Donor scarcity curtailed the genetic and exposure-history diversity represented herein. Blood was the only sampled material, and tissue repertoires likely differ. Even with large depth, rarefaction showed that sorted-subset sequencing was incomplete.

This table comes from immunoSEQ multiplex PCR, and its TCRdb copy is limited to in-frame clones, with some not included. The sample records under 1,100,000 clones, 70% to 80% being singletons. Sequences were obtained from memory CD4+ T cells from PBMCs. Documented subset: CD45RA-negative fraction. The receptor was derived from a man between 18 and 35 years old in good health. Some clones in this sample may be carry-over from other donors' samples.

The CDR3 bases are TGTGCCAGCAGTTCCATGATCCGGGGAACCTACGAGCAGTACTTC. Translation gives CASSSMIRGTYEQYF. The chain carries TRBV28 and TRBJ2-7, with D maybe TRBD2 (5 bases). The CDR3 totals 15 residues. Per germline, CDR1 MDHEN and CDR2 SYDVKM. Trimming stripped 4 bases from V and 2 bases from J, with 15 bases between.